Below, 28 T cell receptor beta chains from the same sample are listed, as sequenced in a study of T cell repertoires in cytomegalovirus infection. Via MiXCR, TCRdb re-called the reads, giving one row per CDR3 protein. The top ten clones hold around 12% of a sample with just over 300,000 distinct CDR3 sequences, 15% to 20% of them seen once. What was sequenced was PBMCs. These receptor sequences come from a human donor in good health (CMV status not recorded). Some clones in this sample may be carry-over from other donors' samples.

This clonotype was seen repeatedly, ten times or more. The chain is built from TRBV7-9 and TRBJ2-3; D is undetermined. V was cut by 5 bases and J by 6 bases, with 15 bases left in between. CDR3 length: 14 residues. The germline CDR1 and CDR2 sequences are SEHNR and FQNEAQ (reference sequence). CDR3 amino acids: CASSPPVGADTQYF. In nucleotides, the CDR3 is TGTGCCAGCAGCCCCCCGGTTGGCGCGGATACGCAGTATTTT.

Written as DNA, the CDR3 is TGTGCCAGCAGTCTGTTCCCGGGACCTAGGAGCACTGAAGCTTTCTTT. The encoded protein is CASSLFPGPRSTEAFF. This chain uses TRBV6-5 with TRBJ1-1; weak D call: TRBD1 (5 bases). Germline V gene sequence: CDR1 MNHEY, CDR2 SVGAGI. This CDR3 comprises 16 residues. The V end lost 5 bases, the J end lost 4 bases, and 20 bases lay between the germline ends.

This clonotype was counted a few times. J is TRBJ2-7 and V is TRBV20-1; either TRBD1 or TRBD2 may supply D (5 bases each). V dropped 0 bases and J dropped 3 bases, with 15 bases sitting between them. Germline CDR1 reads DFQATT; CDR2 reads SNEGSKA (reference sequence). This CDR3 has 15 amino acids. CDR3 sequence reads: CSARDLRDEFYEQYF. The CDR3 coding sequence is TGCAGTGCTAGAGATCTCCGGGACGAATTCTACGAGCAGTACTTC.

This clonotype was seen ten or more times. V and J are TRBV7-2 and TRBJ1-1, with 7 bases lining up with TRBD1. The V gene end was trimmed by 1 base and the J gene end by 0 bases; junction bases not matched to a gene: 5. Germline CDR1 SGHTA, CDR2 FQGNSA. The CDR3 covers 16 residues. DNA for the CDR3: TGTGCCAGCAGCTTAGACAGGGGCCTGGTGAACACTGAAGCTTTCTTT. This codes for CASSLDRGLVNTEAFF.

The CDR3 coding sequence is TGTGCCAGCAGTGATGCGGCAGCGGCCGGGGAGCTGTTTTTT. It translates to CASSDAAAAGELFF. The gene calls are TRBV25-1 and TRBJ2-2, with D perhaps TRBD2 (5 bases). V lost 3 bases and J 6 bases, leaving 11 bases between the germline ends. Germline values: CDR1 MGHDK, CDR2 SYGVNS. The CDR3 totals 14 residues.

The V call is TRBV6-2 or TRBV6-3, the J call TRBJ2-7; tentatively, D is TRBD1 (6 bases). V gave up 9 bases and J gave up 4 bases, with 16 bases separating them. The CDR3 covers 13 residues. CDR1 is MNHEY and CDR2 is SVGEGT in the germline V gene. In nucleotides, the CDR3 is TGTGCCAGTCAGACAGGTTGGGGGTACGAGCAGTACTTC. Translation: CASQTGWGYEQYF.

The chain combines TRBV19 with TRBJ2-5; perhaps TRBD2 as D (5 bases). This CDR3 is built from 14 residues. The germline V gene encodes CDR1 LNHDA and CDR2 SQIVND (reference sequence). Trimming removed 5 bases at V and 6 bases at J, with 16 bases between. CDR3: CASSEGLELKTQYF. The CDR3 DNA reads TGTGCCAGTAGTGAAGGACTGGAACTGAAGACCCAGTACTTC.

This clonotype was seen a handful of times. The chain is built from TRBV9 and TRBJ1-1; 7 bases align to TRBD1. The J segment lost 3 bases and the V segment lost 4 bases, leaving 9 bases of the junction unmatched. From germline, CDR1 is SGDLS and CDR2 YYNGEE. This CDR3 is 15 amino acids long. DNA of the CDR3: TGTGCCAGCAGCCCCTCGGACAGGTCCTACACTGAAGCTTTCTTT. Translated, it gives CASSPSDRSYTEAFF.

The V call is TRBV7-2, the J call TRBJ1-2; TRBD1 agrees at 8 bases. The CDR3 has 15 residues. Germline-derived CDR1 and CDR2 are SGHTA and FQGNSA. Trimming cost V 5 bases and J 8 bases; bases outside gene matches: 13. The CDR3 bases are TGTGCCAGCAGCCGGAAGCAGGGGGCGCCTCCCGGCTACACCTTC. It yields the protein CASSRKQGAPPGYTF.

This clonotype showed up many times. V gene TRBV12-3 or TRBV12-4 combines with J gene TRBJ1-1, with a tentative D call TRBD1 (5 bases). V was trimmed by 10 bases and J by 7 bases, leaving 19 bases between them. The CDR3 extends over 13 amino acids. DNA of the CDR3: TGTGCCACCAGCCTGGGGACGGGGAGTGAAGCTTTCTTT. Translation gives CATSLGTGSEAFF.

This clonotype was counted between two and nine times. The CDR3 loop reads CASSPENGGEQYF. The CDR3 region has the DNA TGTGCCAGCTCACCAGAAAATGGAGGCGAGCAGTACTTC. The chain joins TRBV18 to TRBJ2-7, with D possibly being TRBD2 (5 bases). Germline V gene lookup returns CDR1 KGHSH and CDR2 LQKENI. This CDR3 spans 13 amino acids. Trimming pared 2 bases from V and 6 bases from J, leaving 11 bases between.

This clonotype was seen more than once but under ten times. J is TRBJ2-7 and V is TRBV27; 11 bases align to TRBD1. The CDR3 length is 12 residues. The ends lost 9 bases at V and 7 bases at J; junction bases unmatched: 5. CDR1 MNHEY and CDR2 SMNVEV come from the germline V gene (reference sequence). This chain's CDR3 is CASGQGAKEQYF. In DNA form, the CDR3 reads TGTGCCAGTGGACAGGGGGCCAAGGAGCAGTACTTC.

This rearrangement joins TRBV20-1 to TRBJ1-1, with D possibly TRBD1 on 6 matching bases. Trimming removed 0 bases at V and 3 bases at J, with 20 bases between. Germline V gene lookup returns CDR1 DFQATT and CDR2 SNEGSKA (reference sequence). This CDR3 contains 17 residues. CDR3 amino acids: CSARDPRNGGGHTEAFF. As DNA, the CDR3 is TGCAGTGCTAGAGATCCAAGGAATGGGGGGGGGCACACTGAAGCTTTCTTT.

The sample holds a few counts of this clonotype. CDR3 protein: CASSLNDEDTEAFF. Written as DNA, the CDR3 is TGTGCCAGCAGCTTAAACGACGAGGACACTGAAGCTTTCTTT. V and J are TRBV11-1 and TRBJ1-1; D gene unclear. V dropped 2 bases and J dropped 3 bases, with 10 bases sitting between them. CDR3 size: 14 residues. Germline V CDR1 and CDR2: SGHAT, FQDESV (reference sequence).

In its sample, this clonotype was seen many times. DNA of the CDR3: TGTGCCAGTACCCCGGATCGTTATGGCTACACCTTC. Protein: CASTPDRYGYTF. J is TRBJ1-2 and V is TRBV19; D call uncertain. Trimming cost V 7 bases and J 5 bases, with 11 bases left between them. The CDR3 is 12 residues long. Per germline, CDR1 LNHDA and CDR2 SQIVND (reference sequence). The variable domain in full, completed from reference TRBV19 and TRBJ1-2, reads DGGITQSPKYLFRKEGQNVTLSCEQNLNHDAMYWYRQDPGQGLRLIYYSQIVNDFQKGDIAEGYSVSREKKESFPLTVTSAQKNPTAFYLCASTPDRYGYTFGSGTRLTVV.

This clonotype has just a few counts. The rearrangement joins TRBV12-3 or TRBV12-4 to TRBJ1-1; weak D call: TRBD1 (5 bases). V was trimmed by 4 bases and J by 6 bases, leaving 15 bases between them. The CDR3 length is 14 residues. The CDR3 bases are TGTGCCAGCAGTTCACCCCTGCTGGGGCCTGAAGCTTTCTTT. Translated: CASSSPLLGPEAFF.

This clonotype was seen a few times. The chain is built from TRBV4-2 and TRBJ2-1, with D possibly being TRBD2 (7 bases). Trimming pared 3 bases from V and 8 bases from J, leaving 14 bases between. This CDR3 comprises 14 residues. Germline V lookup: CDR1 LGHNA, CDR2 YNFKEQ. CDR3 DNA: TGTGCCAGCAGCCAGGGGGGGGGGCTCTATGAGCAGTTCTTC. Translating gives CASSQGGGLYEQFF.

The chain joins TRBV2 to TRBJ2-5; 7 bases match TRBD2. V was pared by 4 bases and J by 2 bases, with 1 base of the junction left unmatched. Germline-derived CDR1 and CDR2 are SNHLY and FYNNEI. The CDR3 covers 13 residues. The CDR3 region is CASSVRGQETQYF. DNA for the CDR3: TGTGCCAGCAGTGTGCGGGGGCAAGAGACCCAGTACTTC.

This clonotype was seen many times. The gene calls are TRBV28 and TRBJ2-6; D gene unclear. The CDR3 spans 15 residues. The germline V gene encodes CDR1 MDHEN and CDR2 SYDVKM. The V and J ends lost 4 bases and 2 bases respectively, with 9 bases between them. In DNA, the CDR3 is TGTGCCAGCAGTTCGCCGTCGGCTGGGGCCAACGTCCTGACTTTC. Protein: CASSSPSAGANVLTF.

This clonotype came up a few times. The chain has TRBV7-9 and TRBJ1-3; tentatively, D is TRBD1 (5 bases). V dropped 1 base and J dropped 4 bases, with 14 bases sitting between them. This CDR3 contains 16 residues. CDR1 is SEHNR and CDR2 is FQNEAQ in the germline V gene (reference sequence). CDR3: CASSLEQGRGGNTIYF. The CDR3 DNA sequence: TGTGCCAGCAGCTTAGAGCAGGGAAGAGGAGGAAACACCATATATTTT.

V is TRBV20-1 and J is TRBJ1-5; D may be TRBD1 (5 bases). The germline CDR1 and CDR2 sequences are DFQATT and SNEGSKA (reference sequence). This CDR3 contains 13 residues. Trimming pared 2 bases from V and 4 bases from J, leaving 9 bases between. DNA of the CDR3: TGCAGTGCTAGATCGCAGGGTAATCAGCCCCAGCATTTT. Translating it yields CSARSQGNQPQHF.

The rearrangement uses TRBV7-3 and TRBJ1-2, with 9 bases that match TRBD1. Unmatched junction bases numbered 11, after V lost 4 bases and J lost 14 bases. The germline V gene encodes CDR1 SGHTA and CDR2 FQGTGA. This CDR3 region has 13 residues. CDR3 sequence: CASSSGTGKVITF. The CDR3 DNA follows: TGTGCCAGCAGCTCAGGGACAGGGAAAGTGATAACCTTC.

This clonotype was counted between two and nine times. V usage is TRBV28 and J usage is TRBJ1-2; the match to TRBD1 covers 10 bases. CDR1 is MDHEN, CDR2 SYDVKM, per germline. The CDR3 runs 15 residues. The junction had 8 bases not matched to a gene; V was cut back by 3 bases and J by 7 bases. The CDR3 nucleotides read TGTGCCAGCAGTTTGGCCGGGACAGGGGTTCTTGGCTACACCTTC. Translating it yields CASSLAGTGVLGYTF.

This clonotype is judged medium-sized. The genes are TRBV4-3 and TRBJ2-3; 11 nucleotides match TRBD2. In germline, CDR1 is LGHNA, CDR2 YSLEER. The CDR3 has 16 amino acids. Germline trimming cut 4 bases from V and 2 bases from J; bases unmatched to any gene: 5. The CDR3 region is CASSRGLAETTDTQYF. CDR3 in DNA: TGCGCCAGCAGCCGGGGACTAGCGGAAACCACAGATACGCAGTATTTT.

This chain joins TRBV5-1 and TRBJ1-3; D is undetermined. The V end was cut by 0 bases, the J end by 1 base, with 14 bases between. Germline CDR1 reads SGHRS; CDR2 reads YFSETQ. The CDR3 has 17 amino acids. The CDR3 DNA sequence: TGCGCCAGCAGCTTGGGCCTACAGTACCAATCTGGAAACACCATATATTTT. Translation gives CASSLGLQYQSGNTIYF. Together with reference TRBV5-1 and TRBJ1-3, the CDR3 gives the full variable domain: KAGVTQTPRYLIKTRGQQVTLSCSPISGHRSVSWYQQTPGQGLQFLFEYFSETQRNKGNFPGRFSGRQFSNSRSEMNVSTLELGDSALYLCASSLGLQYQSGNTIYFGEGSWLTVV.

This clonotype has ten or more counts. V and J are TRBV29-1 and TRBJ2-3; perhaps D is TRBD1 or TRBD2 (5 bases each). The germline V gene encodes CDR1 SQVTM and CDR2 ANQGSEA. V lost 6 bases and J lost 3, with 16 bases in between. This CDR3 region has 14 residues. The CDR3 sequence is CSVSRGEVTDTQYF. In DNA, the CDR3 is TGCAGCGTCTCAAGGGGAGAGGTGACAGATACGCAGTATTTT.

This clonotype occurred a few times. The V call is TRBV12-3 or TRBV12-4, the J call TRBJ2-3; D ambiguous. This CDR3 contains 16 residues. With 3 bases removed from V and 2 bases from J, the gap between germline ends came to 15 bases. This CDR3 reads CASSFGRSPYTDTQYF. The CDR3 DNA follows: TGTGCCAGCAGTTTTGGGCGGAGCCCGTACACAGATACGCAGTATTTT.

This clonotype was detected ten times or more. The rearrangement uses TRBV7-2 and TRBJ2-1; D is uncertain. Per the germline V gene, CDR1 is SGHTA and CDR2 is FQGNSA. Deletions cut 0 bases from V and 6 bases from J, with 9 bases between. This CDR3 spans 14 amino acids. DNA for the CDR3: TGTGCCAGCAGCTTAGCGAATGGTCCCAATGAGCAGTTCTTC. It yields the protein CASSLANGPNEQFF.